This T cell receptor (beta chain) was sequenced in a study of regulatory T cells in long-lasting Graves disease. Germline V gene data show CDR1 as MDHEN and CDR2 as SYDVKM. Trimming cost V 6 bases and J 2 bases, with 14 bases left between them. This CDR3 comprises 14 residues. Time point in this sample: newly diagnosed GD, antithyroid drugs for less than 3 months. Making the TCR library involved RNA that had been extracted from PBMCs. Investigators report Graves' disease was diagnosed under American Thyroid Association guidelines. With iRepertoire HTBI primers and Arm-PCR of CDR3 regions, TCR beta libraries were built. TCRdb used MiXCR to reprocess the multiplex PCR reads, holding one entry per CDR3 protein. Here the sample spans hundreds of thousands of distinct CDR3 sequences, 16% being singletons. Separately, the same data were catalogued under a study of T cells in Graves' hyperthyroidism and ophthalmopathy. That paper states: Exclusion of a patient resulted from uncontrolled infection, other autoimmune disease, pregnancy or lactation.

The V gene is TRBV28, the J gene TRBJ2-7; possibly TRBD1 for D (5 bases). This sample comprised peripheral blood mononuclear cells (PBMCs), obtained at new diagnosis, from a patient treated with antithyroid drugs. The clonotype was recovered from a woman younger than 45 with Graves disease. The CDR3 DNA is TGTGCCAGCAGGGACGGACACCAAACCTACGAGCAGTACTTC. Its protein is CASRDGHQTYEQYF. Drawing the rest from reference TRBV28 and TRBJ2-7, the complete variable domain is DVKVTQSSRYLVKRTGEKVFLECVQDMDHENMFWYRQDPGLGLRLIYFSYDVKMKEKGDIPEGYSVSREKKERFSLILESASTNQTSMYLCASRDGHQTYEQYFGPGTRLTVT.